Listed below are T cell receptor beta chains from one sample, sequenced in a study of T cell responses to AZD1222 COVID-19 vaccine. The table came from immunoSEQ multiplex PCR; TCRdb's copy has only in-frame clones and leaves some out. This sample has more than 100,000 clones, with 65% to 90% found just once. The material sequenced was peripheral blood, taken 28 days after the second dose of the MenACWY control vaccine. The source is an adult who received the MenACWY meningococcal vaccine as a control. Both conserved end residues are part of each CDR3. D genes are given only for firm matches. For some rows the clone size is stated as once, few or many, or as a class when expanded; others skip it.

CDR3 protein: CASSYPFGSGGGYTF; CDR3 DNA: TGTGCCAGCAGTTACCCGTTCGGGTCCGGAGGGGGCTACACCTTC; J gene: TRBJ1-2; V gene: TRBV6-2/TRBV6-3; D gene: NA; clone size: NA
CDR3 protein: CASSFLGADTQYF; CDR3 DNA: TGCGCCAGCAGCTTTTTAGGCGCAGATACGCAGTATTTT; J gene: TRBJ2-3; V gene: TRBV5-1; D gene: NA; clone size: NA
CDR3 protein: CASSPGTDYPEAFF; CDR3 DNA: TGTGCCAGTAGTCCGGGGACGGATTACCCTGAAGCTTTCTTT; J gene: TRBJ1-1; V gene: TRBV19; D gene: NA; clone size: NA
CDR3 protein: CASSIGAGTETQYF; CDR3 DNA: TGTGCCAGTAGTATCGGGGCGGGGACAGAGACCCAGTACTTC; J gene: TRBJ2-5; V gene: TRBV19; D gene: NA; clone size: NA
CDR3 protein: CASSLGTGEQYF; CDR3 DNA: TGTGCCAGCAGCTTAGGCACAGGGGAACAGTACTTC; J gene: TRBJ2-7; V gene: TRBV7-9; D gene: TRBD1; clone size: NA
CDR3 protein: CASSFGINEQFF; CDR3 DNA: TGTGCCAGCAGTTTCGGAATAAATGAGCAGTTCTTC; J gene: TRBJ2-1; V gene: TRBV12-3/TRBV12-4; D gene: NA; clone size: NA
CDR3 protein: CASRIGQTQQETQYF; CDR3 DNA: TGTGCCAGTCGAATCGGACAGACGCAACAAGAGACCCAGTACTTC; J gene: TRBJ2-5; V gene: TRBV19; D gene: NA; clone size: NA
CDR3 protein: CASSPTLVSTEAFF; CDR3 DNA: TGCGCCAGCAGCCCCACTCTGGTTTCCACTGAAGCTTTCTTT; J gene: TRBJ1-1; V gene: TRBV5-1; D gene: NA; clone size: once
CDR3 protein: CASSWEPGQRGQRQETQYF; CDR3 DNA: TGCGCCAGCAGCTGGGAACCGGGACAGAGGGGACAAAGACAAGAGACCCAGTACTTC; J gene: TRBJ2-5; V gene: TRBV5-1; D gene: TRBD1; clone size: NA
CDR3 protein: CASSPGYDRGGTGELFF; CDR3 DNA: TGTGCCAGCAGCCCGGGATATGACAGGGGCGGAACCGGGGAGCTGTTTTTT; J gene: TRBJ2-2; V gene: TRBV13; D gene: TRBD1; clone size: NA
CDR3 protein: CASSPSWGEQYF; CDR3 DNA: TGTGCCAGCAGCCCAAGTTGGGGCGAGCAGTACTTC; J gene: TRBJ2-7; V gene: TRBV7-9; D gene: NA; clone size: NA
CDR3 protein: CASSSGGLGEKLFF; CDR3 DNA: TGTGCCAGCAGCTCGGGGGGCCTAGGCGAAAAACTGTTTTTT; J gene: TRBJ1-4; V gene: TRBV5-4; D gene: NA; clone size: NA
CDR3 protein: CASSLGLNTEAFF; CDR3 DNA: TGTGCCAGCAGCTTAGGCCTGAACACTGAAGCTTTCTTT; J gene: TRBJ1-1; V gene: TRBV11-1; D gene: NA; clone size: NA
CDR3 protein: CASRFGGKRAANTGELFF; CDR3 DNA: TGTGCCAGCCGCTTCGGTGGGAAAAGGGCCGCGAACACCGGGGAGCTGTTTTTT; J gene: TRBJ2-2; V gene: TRBV19; D gene: NA; clone size: NA
CDR3 protein: CASSPRDEAFF; CDR3 DNA: TGTGCCAGCAGCCCAAGGGACGAAGCTTTCTTT; J gene: TRBJ1-1; V gene: TRBV7-9; D gene: NA; clone size: NA
CDR3 protein: CASTEEGGRGYGYTF; CDR3 DNA: TGCGCCAGCACTGAAGAAGGGGGACGAGGCTATGGCTACACCTTC; J gene: TRBJ1-2; V gene: TRBV5-1; D gene: NA; clone size: NA
CDR3 protein: CASSLEGRSDQPQHF; CDR3 DNA: TGCGCCAGCAGCTTGGAGGGCAGGTCGGATCAGCCCCAGCATTTT; J gene: TRBJ1-5; V gene: TRBV5-1; D gene: NA; clone size: NA
CDR3 protein: CASSIGRPYGYTF; CDR3 DNA: TGTGCCAGTAGTATTGGACGGCCTTATGGCTACACCTTC; J gene: TRBJ1-2; V gene: TRBV19; D gene: NA; clone size: NA
CDR3 protein: CASSLVQRATEAFF; CDR3 DNA: TGCGCCAGCAGCTTGGTTCAGCGGGCCACTGAAGCTTTCTTT; J gene: TRBJ1-1; V gene: TRBV5-1; D gene: NA; clone size: NA
CDR3 protein: CASSYTDRGYGYTF; CDR3 DNA: TGTGCCAGCAGTTACACCGACAGGGGCTATGGCTACACCTTC; J gene: TRBJ1-2; V gene: TRBV6-5; D gene: TRBD1; clone size: once
CDR3 protein: CATSDPGTGSLNGYTF; CDR3 DNA: TGTGCCACCAGTGACCCTGGGACAGGGAGTTTGAATGGCTACACCTTC; J gene: TRBJ1-2; V gene: TRBV24-1; D gene: TRBD1; clone size: once
CDR3 protein: CASRWGGEQFF; CDR3 DNA: TGTGCCAGCAGATGGGGGGGTGAGCAGTTCTTC; J gene: TRBJ2-1; V gene: TRBV27; D gene: TRBD2; clone size: NA
CDR3 protein: CASSTAGSPLHF; CDR3 DNA: TGTGCCAGCAGCACCGCAGGTTCACCCCTCCACTTT; J gene: TRBJ1-6; V gene: TRBV28; D gene: NA; clone size: once
CDR3 protein: CASSPLAGGDNSPLHF; CDR3 DNA: TGTGCCAGCAGCCCCCTGGCAGGGGGCGATAATTCACCCCTCCACTTT; J gene: TRBJ1-6; V gene: TRBV7-9; D gene: TRBD1; clone size: NA
CDR3 protein: CASSIRTGVEKLFF; CDR3 DNA: TGTGCCAGCAGCATCCGGACCGGGGTTGAAAAACTGTTTTTT; J gene: TRBJ1-4; V gene: TRBV14; D gene: NA; clone size: NA
CDR3 protein: CASSFGWNGNTIYF; CDR3 DNA: TGTGCCAGCAGTTTCGGGTGGAACGGAAACACCATATATTTT; J gene: TRBJ1-3; V gene: TRBV28; D gene: NA; clone size: NA
CDR3 protein: CASSVHPGLPSSYNEQFF; CDR3 DNA: TGTGCCAGCAGCGTCCACCCGGGACTACCTAGCTCCTACAATGAGCAGTTCTTC; J gene: TRBJ2-1; V gene: TRBV9; D gene: TRBD2; clone size: few
CDR3 protein: CASSQDTSSSPLHF; CDR3 DNA: TGTGCCAGCAGCCAAGATACATCTAGTTCACCCCTCCACTTT; J gene: TRBJ1-6; V gene: TRBV4-2; D gene: NA; clone size: NA
CDR3 protein: CASSLLLGLADDEQFF; CDR3 DNA: TGTGCCAGCAGCTTGCTTCTTGGGCTAGCGGATGATGAGCAGTTCTTC; J gene: TRBJ2-1; V gene: TRBV5-6; D gene: TRBD2; clone size: NA
CDR3 protein: CASSQGRGLAGDGEQYF; CDR3 DNA: TGCGCCAGCAGCCAAGGCAGGGGATTAGCGGGAGATGGGGAGCAGTACTTC; J gene: TRBJ2-7; V gene: TRBV4-3; D gene: TRBD2; clone size: NA
CDR3 protein: CAITPRAGELFF; CDR3 DNA: TGTGCCATCACCCCACGAGCCGGGGAGCTGTTTTTT; J gene: TRBJ2-2; V gene: TRBV10-3; D gene: NA; clone size: once
CDR3 protein: CASSPRDRGGTEAFF; CDR3 DNA: TGTGCCAGCAGCCCCCGGGACAGGGGTGGCACTGAAGCTTTCTTT; J gene: TRBJ1-1; V gene: TRBV5-4; D gene: TRBD1; clone size: NA
CDR3 protein: CASSYSPYNSPLHF; CDR3 DNA: TGTGCCAGCAGTTACTCGCCTTATAATTCACCCCTCCACTTT; J gene: TRBJ1-6; V gene: TRBV6-6; D gene: NA; clone size: NA
CDR3 protein: CASSQDSTGQGANGELFF; CDR3 DNA: TGCGCCAGCAGCCAAGATAGTACGGGACAGGGGGCGAACGGGGAGCTGTTTTTT; J gene: TRBJ2-2; V gene: TRBV4-1; D gene: TRBD1; clone size: NA
CDR3 protein: CASSLGVQPQHF; CDR3 DNA: TGTGCCAGCAGTTTGGGCGTCCAGCCCCAGCATTTT; J gene: TRBJ1-5; V gene: TRBV28; D gene: NA; clone size: NA
CDR3 protein: CAVQGGTGELFF; CDR3 DNA: TGTGCCGTACAGGGTGGCACCGGGGAGCTGTTTTTT; J gene: TRBJ2-2; V gene: TRBV6-5; D gene: NA; clone size: NA
CDR3 protein: CASSLALLMSPGGEETQYF; CDR3 DNA: TGTGCCAGCAGCTTAGCCCTTCTGATGAGCCCTGGGGGGGAGGAGACCCAGTACTTC; J gene: TRBJ2-5; V gene: TRBV7-6; D gene: TRBD2; clone size: NA
CDR3 protein: CASSAALGGEQFF; CDR3 DNA: TGCGCCAGCAGCGCGGCCCTGGGGGGTGAGCAGTTCTTC; J gene: TRBJ2-1; V gene: TRBV5-1; D gene: NA; clone size: NA
CDR3 protein: CATPWASGPNYEQYF; CDR3 DNA: TGTGCCACCCCCTGGGCTAGCGGGCCTAACTACGAGCAGTACTTC; J gene: TRBJ2-7; V gene: TRBV7-4; D gene: TRBD2; clone size: many
CDR3 protein: CARHAVVDTQYF; CDR3 DNA: TGTGCCAGACACGCGGTAGTAGATACGCAGTATTTT; J gene: TRBJ2-3; V gene: TRBV28; D gene: NA; clone size: NA
CDR3 protein: CASRAGGEGYGYTF; CDR3 DNA: TGTGCCAGCCGCGCCGGGGGGGAAGGGTATGGCTACACCTTC; J gene: TRBJ1-2; V gene: TRBV28; D gene: NA; clone size: NA
CDR3 protein: CASSFVGAGGTDTQYF; CDR3 DNA: TGTGCCAGCAGCTTTGTAGGCGCTGGGGGCACAGATACGCAGTATTTT; J gene: TRBJ2-3; V gene: TRBV5-4; D gene: NA; clone size: NA
CDR3 protein: CAISDLAGGINEQFF; CDR3 DNA: TGTGCCATCAGTGACCTAGCGGGAGGGATAAATGAGCAGTTCTTC; J gene: TRBJ2-1; V gene: TRBV10-3; D gene: TRBD2; clone size: NA
CDR3 protein: CASRQDRDQPQHF; CDR3 DNA: TGTGCCAGCAGACAAGACAGGGACCAGCCCCAGCATTTT; J gene: TRBJ1-5; V gene: TRBV6-5; D gene: TRBD1; clone size: NA
CDR3 protein: CASRHILPIGTDTQYF; CDR3 DNA: TGTGCCAGCAGACATATTCTCCCCATAGGGACAGATACGCAGTATTTT; J gene: TRBJ2-3; V gene: TRBV28; D gene: NA; clone size: NA
CDR3 protein: CASRFLGPSGNTIYF; CDR3 DNA: TGTGCCAGCAGATTCCTAGGGCCCTCTGGAAACACCATATATTTT; J gene: TRBJ1-3; V gene: TRBV6-5; D gene: NA; clone size: NA
CDR3 protein: CAWSQAGGGTDTQYF; CDR3 DNA: TGTGCCTGGAGTCAAGCGGGAGGGGGGACAGATACGCAGTATTTT; J gene: TRBJ2-3; V gene: TRBV30; D gene: TRBD2; clone size: once
CDR3 protein: CASSLDRGNYGYTF; CDR3 DNA: TGTGCCAGCAGCTTGGACAGAGGGAACTATGGCTACACCTTC; J gene: TRBJ1-2; V gene: TRBV5-4; D gene: NA; clone size: NA
CDR3 protein: CASSQGSGTAFF; CDR3 DNA: TGTGCCAGCAGCCAGGGAAGCGGGACGGCTTTCTTT; J gene: TRBJ1-1; V gene: TRBV11-3; D gene: NA; clone size: NA
CDR3 protein: CASSPGTFKMNTEAFF; CDR3 DNA: TGTGCCAGCTCACCGGGGACCTTCAAGATGAACACTGAAGCTTTCTTT; J gene: TRBJ1-1; V gene: TRBV18; D gene: NA; clone size: NA
CDR3 protein: CSVTRGNTEAFF; CDR3 DNA: TGCAGCGTTACTAGGGGGAACACTGAAGCTTTCTTT; J gene: TRBJ1-1; V gene: TRBV29-1; D gene: NA; clone size: NA
CDR3 protein: CASSDPGQSNTEAFF; CDR3 DNA: TGCGCCAGCAGCGATCCCGGGCAGTCGAACACTGAAGCTTTCTTT; J gene: TRBJ1-1; V gene: TRBV5-1; D gene: NA; clone size: NA
CDR3 protein: CASSLEGTSGNTIYF; CDR3 DNA: TGTGCCAGCAGCTTAGAGGGAACCTCTGGAAACACCATATATTTT; J gene: TRBJ1-3; V gene: TRBV7-2; D gene: NA; clone size: NA
CDR3 protein: CASSLREGGDFSPLHF; CDR3 DNA: TGTGCCAGCAGCCTAAGGGAGGGGGGGGATTTTTCACCCCTCCACTTT; J gene: TRBJ1-6; V gene: TRBV3-1/TRBV3-2; D gene: NA; clone size: NA
CDR3 protein: CASRTGGLDTQYF; CDR3 DNA: TGTGCCAGCAGGACAGGGGGCTTAGATACGCAGTATTTT; J gene: TRBJ2-3; V gene: TRBV2; D gene: TRBD1; clone size: NA
CDR3 protein: CASSRARDRDGYTF; CDR3 DNA: TGCGCCAGCAGCCGGGCCCGGGACAGGGATGGCTACACCTTC; J gene: TRBJ1-2; V gene: TRBV4-1; D gene: TRBD1; clone size: NA
CDR3 protein: CASSTGGRGYGYTF; CDR3 DNA: TGTGCCAGCAGTACAGGGGGCAGGGGCTATGGCTACACCTTC; J gene: TRBJ1-2; V gene: TRBV28; D gene: TRBD1; clone size: NA